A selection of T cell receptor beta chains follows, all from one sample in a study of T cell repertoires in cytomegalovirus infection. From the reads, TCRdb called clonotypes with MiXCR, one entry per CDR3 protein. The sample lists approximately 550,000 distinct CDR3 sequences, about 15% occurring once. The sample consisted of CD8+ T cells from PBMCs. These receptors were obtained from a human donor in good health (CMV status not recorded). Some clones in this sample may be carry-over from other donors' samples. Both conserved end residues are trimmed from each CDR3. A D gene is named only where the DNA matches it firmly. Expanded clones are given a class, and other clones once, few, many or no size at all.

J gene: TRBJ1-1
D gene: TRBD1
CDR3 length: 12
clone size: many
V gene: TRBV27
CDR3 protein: ASSLRQGRTEAF

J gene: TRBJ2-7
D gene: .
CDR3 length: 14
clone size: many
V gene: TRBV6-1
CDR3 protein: ASSEGPQGWGYEQY

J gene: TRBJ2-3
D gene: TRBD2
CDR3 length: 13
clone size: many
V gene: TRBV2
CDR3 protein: ASNQRGGGTDTQY

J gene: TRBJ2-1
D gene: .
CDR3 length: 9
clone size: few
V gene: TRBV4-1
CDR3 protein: ASMRRNEQF

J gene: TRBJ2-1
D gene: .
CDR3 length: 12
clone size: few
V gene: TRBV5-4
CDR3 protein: ASSLRLSYNEQF

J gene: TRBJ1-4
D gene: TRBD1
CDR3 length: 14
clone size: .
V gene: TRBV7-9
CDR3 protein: ASSWGQGGLREKLF

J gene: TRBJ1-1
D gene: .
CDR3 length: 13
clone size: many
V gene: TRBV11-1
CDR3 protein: ASSPSRGGYTEAF

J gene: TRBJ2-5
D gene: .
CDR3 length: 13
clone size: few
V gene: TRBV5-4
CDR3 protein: ASSIDSLALETQY

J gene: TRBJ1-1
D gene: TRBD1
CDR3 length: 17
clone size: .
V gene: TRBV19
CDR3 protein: ASSKFRDRGLKMNTEAF

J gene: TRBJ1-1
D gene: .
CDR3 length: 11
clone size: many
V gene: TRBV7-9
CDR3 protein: ASSSAGNTEAF

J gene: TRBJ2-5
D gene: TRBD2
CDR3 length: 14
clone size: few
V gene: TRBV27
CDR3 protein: ASSGTSGGLQETQY

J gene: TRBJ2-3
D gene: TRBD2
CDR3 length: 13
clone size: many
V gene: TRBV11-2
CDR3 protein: ASRAIAGVTDTQY

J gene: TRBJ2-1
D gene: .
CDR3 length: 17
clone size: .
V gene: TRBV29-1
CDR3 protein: SVGWAMSSSSLQGDEQF

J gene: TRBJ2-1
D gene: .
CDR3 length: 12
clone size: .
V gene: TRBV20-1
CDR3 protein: SARDNGGYNEQF

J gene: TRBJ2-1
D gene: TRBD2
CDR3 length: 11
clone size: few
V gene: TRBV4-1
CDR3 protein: ASSPGIAGVQF

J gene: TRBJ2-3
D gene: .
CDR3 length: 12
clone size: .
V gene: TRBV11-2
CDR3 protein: ASSRWTTTDTQY

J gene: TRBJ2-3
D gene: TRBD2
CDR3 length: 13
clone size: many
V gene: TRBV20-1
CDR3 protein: SARKVAGGTDTQY

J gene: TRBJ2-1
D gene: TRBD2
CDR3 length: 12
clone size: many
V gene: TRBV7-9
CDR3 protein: ASILAGQDNEQF

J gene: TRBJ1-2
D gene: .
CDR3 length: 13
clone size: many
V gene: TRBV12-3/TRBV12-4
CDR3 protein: ASSPYSPWGDGYT

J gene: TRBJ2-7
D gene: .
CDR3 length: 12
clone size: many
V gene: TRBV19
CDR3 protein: ASSIFQGHYEQY

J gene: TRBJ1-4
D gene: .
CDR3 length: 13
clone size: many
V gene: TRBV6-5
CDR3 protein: ASSPSGVTNEKLF

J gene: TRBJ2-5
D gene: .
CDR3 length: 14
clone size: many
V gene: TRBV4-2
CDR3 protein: ASSQDLGGVGARFY

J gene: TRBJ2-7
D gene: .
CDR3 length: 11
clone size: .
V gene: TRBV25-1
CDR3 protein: ASSEELTYEQY

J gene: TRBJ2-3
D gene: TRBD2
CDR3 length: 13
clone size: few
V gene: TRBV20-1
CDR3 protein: SAPAWPSGRDTQY

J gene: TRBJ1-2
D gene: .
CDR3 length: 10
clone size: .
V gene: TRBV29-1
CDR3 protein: SVEKGTEGYT

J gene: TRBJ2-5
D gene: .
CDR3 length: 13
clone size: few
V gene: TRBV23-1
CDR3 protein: ASSQWSTPGETQY

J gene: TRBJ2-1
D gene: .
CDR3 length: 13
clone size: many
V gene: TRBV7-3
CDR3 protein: ASSLNAGSLNEQF

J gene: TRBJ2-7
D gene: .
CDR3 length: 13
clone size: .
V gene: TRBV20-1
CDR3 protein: SARFSAGSSYEQY

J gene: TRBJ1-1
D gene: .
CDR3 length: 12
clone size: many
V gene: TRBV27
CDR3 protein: ASSFGGENTEAF

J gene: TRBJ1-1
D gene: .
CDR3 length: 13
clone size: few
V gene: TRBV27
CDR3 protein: ASSPYAGFNTEAF

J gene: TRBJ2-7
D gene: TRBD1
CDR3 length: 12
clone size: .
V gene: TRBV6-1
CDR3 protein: ASRSRTGGYEQY

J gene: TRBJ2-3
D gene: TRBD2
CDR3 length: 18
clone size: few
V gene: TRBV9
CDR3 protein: ASSVEGRLAGGSSTDTQY

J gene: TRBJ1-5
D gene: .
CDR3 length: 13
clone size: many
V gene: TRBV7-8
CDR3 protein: ASSLGGGANQPQH

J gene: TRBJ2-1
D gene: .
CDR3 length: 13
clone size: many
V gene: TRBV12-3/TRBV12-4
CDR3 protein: ASSFIETSGNEQF

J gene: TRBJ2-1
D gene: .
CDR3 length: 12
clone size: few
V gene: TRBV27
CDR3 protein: ASSIGGGLNEQF

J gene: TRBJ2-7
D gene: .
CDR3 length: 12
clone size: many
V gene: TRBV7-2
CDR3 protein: ASTPDGSSYEQY

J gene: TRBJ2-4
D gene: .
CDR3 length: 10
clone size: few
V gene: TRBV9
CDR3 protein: ASSDYSDIQY

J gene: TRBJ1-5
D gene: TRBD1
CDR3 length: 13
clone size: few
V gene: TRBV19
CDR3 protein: AGSRGSGSNQPQH

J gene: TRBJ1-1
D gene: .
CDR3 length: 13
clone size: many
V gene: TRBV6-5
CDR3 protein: ASSYSRGMNTEAF

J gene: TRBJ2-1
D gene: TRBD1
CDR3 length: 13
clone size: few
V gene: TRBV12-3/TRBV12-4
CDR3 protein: ASSPGTGLMNEQF